Here is one T cell receptor (beta chain) with its context. The antigen remains unidentified. Negatively enriched CD4+ T cells were divided by CD45RA into naive and memory. Trimming left V 7 bases short and J 9 bases short, with 10 bases between. Germline CDR1 MNHEY, CDR2 SVGAGI. The CDR3 extends over 11 amino acids. These data are taken from a study of shared clonotypes between healthy human individuals. As for the study in general: The donor pool was made up of a couple of women and a few men aged 18 to 49.

In the original workflow: Junction-only sequences produced by ImmunoSEQ had no quality scores, so filtering differed. Generated by immunoSEQ multiplex PCR, the TCRdb table keeps only in-frame clones and is missing some. V, J and clone size derive from that table, while D and trimming were established from the DNA sequence. There are fewer than 1.6 million clones in the sample; approximately 98.5% occur only once, and 0.36% lies in the top ten. Study-level points and caveats: Only blood was sampled; tissue repertoires likely differ.

This sequence was found in a man younger than 40 in good health. The specimen was naive CD4+ T cells sorted from blood. Subset given: CD45RA+ positively selected. The V gene is TRBV6-5, the J gene TRBJ2-1; tentative D call: TRBD1 (5 bases). The CDR3 DNA sequence: TGTGCCAGCACCAAAAGGGGTGAGCAGTTCTTC. This encodes CASTKRGEQFF.